Each of the 26 T cell receptor beta chains below was sequenced from the same sample in a study of post-analysis software for immune sequencing data (dated by TCRdb to the mid-2010s). Broad study findings and their caveats: Four or five TRBV segments, including TRBV5-6, TRBV5-1 and TRBV20-1, were significantly more frequent in patients than controls.

Libraries were built with PCR. TCRdb names Illumina HiSeq 2500 as the instrument used. To reduce PCR and sequencing biases, unique molecular identifiers were built into the TCR beta cDNA libraries. TCRdb took the public reads, trimmed them with fastp at Q25, ran MiXCR for clone calling and kept in-frame beta chains. Every entry covers one CDR3 protein and lists the most common genes and DNA from its rows. Recorded for this sample are 150,000 to 200,000 distinct CDR3 sequences; 30% of them occurred a single time. The ten largest clones add up to 1.5% of the sample. Antigen specificity for these receptors is unknown. The sample was blood. These receptors were collected from a girl aged 5 to 17 with multiple sclerosis.

Only a few counts were recorded for this clonotype. The rearrangement uses TRBV12-3 or TRBV12-4 and TRBJ1-1, with D hard to call. V was clipped by 4 bases and J by 5 bases, with 8 bases between them. CDR3 length equals 12 residues. The CDR3 reads CASSSEATEAFF. The CDR3 DNA reads TGTGCCAGCAGTTCCGAGGCAACTGAAGCTTTCTTT.

This clonotype came up many times. The chain links TRBV15 to TRBJ1-2, with 7 positions matching TRBD1. This CDR3 is 15 amino acids long. V shed 0 bases, J shed 3 bases, and the junction held 4 bases outside the gene matches. Germline values: CDR1 LNHNV, CDR2 YYDKDF (reference sequence). In nucleotides, the CDR3 is TGTGCCACCAGCAGAGACAGGGGGATGCACTATGGCTACACCTTC. It is translated as CATSRDRGMHYGYTF.

J is TRBJ1-1 and V is TRBV12-5; the D is unclear. Germline V gives CDR1 LGHNT, CDR2 FRNRAP. V was trimmed by 2 bases and J by 7 bases, leaving 11 bases between them. The CDR3 is 13 amino acids. CDR3 DNA: TGTGCTAGTGGTTTGACCTCGGGCGGTGAAGCTTTCTTT. Amino acid sequence: CASGLTSGGEAFF.

The chain links TRBV27 to TRBJ2-1; 10 bases map to TRBD2. Unmatched junction bases numbered 16, after V lost 2 bases and J lost 9 bases. CDR3 size: 18 residues. Per germline, CDR1 MNHEY and CDR2 SMNVEV (reference sequence). CDR3: CASSLNPGSGRAGGEQFF. CDR3 DNA: TGTGCCAGCAGTTTAAACCCTGGAAGCGGGAGGGCCGGGGGTGAGCAGTTCTTC.

The table lists this clonotype with many counts. The rearrangement uses TRBV7-3 and TRBJ2-7; 9 bases are shared with TRBD1. The CDR3 length is 15 residues. Unmatched junction bases numbered 7, after V lost 5 bases and J lost 2 bases. CDR1 is SGHTA, CDR2 FQGTGA, per germline. The CDR3 sequence: CASSKDRGPTYEQYF. CDR3 nucleotide sequence: TGTGCCAGCAGCAAGGACAGGGGTCCCACCTACGAGCAGTACTTC.

This clonotype was seen a few times. The chain couples TRBV12-3 or TRBV12-4 to TRBJ2-5, with D hard to call. V was clipped by 3 bases and J by 2 bases, with 7 bases between them. CDR3 length: 13 residues. CDR3: CASSFFTQETQYF. The CDR3 coding sequence is TGTGCCAGCAGTTTCTTCACTCAAGAGACCCAGTACTTC.

For this clonotype: This may arise from a read error, as a much more abundant clone is one base away. The rearrangement links TRBV6-1 to TRBJ2-7; D may match TRBD1 or TRBD2 (5 bases each). Germline V gene lookup returns CDR1 MNHNS and CDR2 SASEGT. This CDR3 contains 14 residues. Deletions cut 7 bases from V and 10 bases from J, with 23 bases between. CDR3 nucleotides: TGTGCCAGCAAGAGGGGAACGGAACAAGAGGCCCAGTACTTC. This sequence encodes CASKRGTEQEAQYF.

This clonotype was seen repeatedly, ten times or more. J is TRBJ2-4 and V is TRBV6-5, with TRBD2 matching over 7 bases. The J segment lost 0 bases and the V segment lost 5 bases, leaving 10 bases of the junction unmatched. CDR3 length: 17 amino acids. CDR1 MNHEY and CDR2 SVGAGI come from the germline V gene. This chain's CDR3 is CASSPTSASLAKNIQYF. In DNA, the CDR3 is TGTGCCAGCAGTCCTACTAGCGCCTCACTAGCCAAAAACATTCAGTACTTC.

The chain links TRBV12-3 or TRBV12-4 to TRBJ2-3; TRBD2 matches 9 bases. Trimming cost V 11 bases and J 4 bases; bases outside gene matches: 13. CDR3 length equals 15 residues. CDR3 in amino acids: CAGNLAGLLPDTQYF. The CDR3 nucleotides read TGTGCCGGCAACCTAGCGGGATTGCTCCCAGATACGCAGTATTTT.

This chain's CDR3 is CASSLEQRTEAFF. The DNA for the CDR3 is TGTGCCAGCAGTTTAGAGCAGAGAACTGAAGCTTTCTTT. The rearrangement uses TRBV12-3 or TRBV12-4 and TRBJ1-1, with no clear D. The CDR3 spans 13 residues. Deletions cut 1 base from V and 5 bases from J, with 8 bases between.

This clonotype appeared a few times. The gene calls are TRBV6-7 and TRBJ2-2; 8 bases align to TRBD2. TRBV6-7 is noted as an ORF with a role that remains uncertain. Trimming at V came to 0 bases and at J to 1 base, leaving 7 bases not matched to a gene. CDR3 size: 18 residues. As DNA, the CDR3 is TGTGCCAGCAGTTACTCGGTCTTTAGCGGGGAGAACACCGGGGAGCTGTTTTTT. Translation gives CASSYSVFSGENTGELFF.

The table lists this clonotype with many counts. The rearrangement joins TRBV15 to TRBJ2-1, with D hard to call. Germline assignment: CDR1 LNHNV and CDR2 YYDKDF (reference sequence). There are 15 residues in the CDR3. Trimming removed 1 base from V and 6 bases from J, with 13 bases in between. The CDR3 loop is CATSRGEHTLNEQFF. Written as DNA, the CDR3 is TGTGCCACCAGCAGAGGAGAGCACACACTCAATGAGCAGTTCTTC.

This clonotype was recorded at least ten times. The genes are TRBV6-5 and TRBJ2-4, with D possibly matching TRBD1 (6 bases). The length of the CDR3 is 14 residues. With 6 bases removed from V and 2 bases from J, the gap between germline ends came to 11 bases. CDR1 is MNHEY and CDR2 is SVGAGI in the germline V gene. CDR3 DNA sequence: TGTGCCAGCAGCTTAGGGGGATCCAAAAACATTCAGTACTTC. This encodes CASSLGGSKNIQYF.

This clonotype showed up just once. This may come from a read error, since a much larger clone is one base off. This chain connects TRBV6-5 to TRBJ1-2; D gene uncertain. The CDR3 is 13 amino acids. Trimming pared 3 bases from V and 8 bases from J, leaving 13 bases between. Looked up from germline, CDR1 is MNHEY and CDR2 is SVGAGI. The CDR3 region is CASSYTDCRGYTF. The CDR3 coding sequence is TGTGCCAGCAGTTATACAGATTGCCGAGGCTACACCTTC.

Regarding this clonotype: This may be a read error: a much more frequent sequence differs by one nucleotide. This sequence joins TRBV4-2 and TRBJ2-5, with TRBD2 identical over 11 bases. The CDR3 is 15 residues long. Germline V gives CDR1 LGHNA, CDR2 YNFKEQ. V was clipped by 2 bases and J by 7 bases; unmatched bases: 6. The chain's CDR3 is CASSQLAGGAGTQYF. The CDR3 DNA follows: TGTGCCAGCAGCCAATTAGCGGGAGGGGCAGGGACCCAGTACTTC.

At least ten counts were recorded for this clonotype. The chain joins TRBV12-3 or TRBV12-4 to TRBJ2-1, with D perhaps TRBD2 (5 bases). Trimming shortened V by 3 bases and J by 10 bases, and 13 bases separated the two germline ends. This CDR3 comprises 13 residues. The DNA of the CDR3 is TGTGCCAGCAGTTTTCTACGGGGTGGCGAGCAGTTCTTC. Translating it yields CASSFLRGGEQFF.

This clonotype was detected many times. The chain couples TRBV4-1 to TRBJ2-1; the D gene is possibly TRBD2 (5 bases). Germline V gene lookup returns CDR1 MGHRA and CDR2 YSYEKL. Trimming took 0 bases from V and 4 from J, leaving 13 bases between them. The CDR3 sequence is 16 residues long. CDR3 loop: CASSQDRAGGYNEQFF. CDR3 sequence (DNA): TGCGCCAGCAGCCAAGATCGGGCCGGCGGGTACAATGAGCAGTTCTTC.

For this clonotype: It may be a read error: a sequence one base away is much more abundant. This chain uses TRBV11-1 with TRBJ2-2; a weak D match, TRBD1 (6 bases). Per germline, CDR1 SGHAT and CDR2 FQDESV (reference sequence). This CDR3 is built from 11 residues. CDR3 nucleotide sequence: TGTGCCAGCAGCCTCTCAGGGGAGCGGTTTTTT. This codes for CASSLSGERFF.

This chain joins TRBV29-1 and TRBJ1-5; TRBD1 matches at 10 bases. V shed 5 bases, J shed 5 bases, and the junction held 6 bases outside the gene matches. The germline V gene has CDR1 SQVTM and CDR2 ANQGSEA. CDR3 length: 14 residues. The CDR3 bases are TGCAGCGTTTCGGCCGGGACAGGGGATCAGCCCCAGCATTTT. As protein: CSVSAGTGDQPQHF.

Concerning this clonotype: A much more abundant neighbour one base away suggests this may be a read error. This rearrangement joins TRBV3-1 to TRBJ2-1; 8 bases fit TRBD2. Germline V gene lookup returns CDR1 LGHDT and CDR2 YNNKEL (reference sequence). The CDR3 is made up of 16 amino acids. CDR3 coding DNA: TGTGCCGGCAGCCAGGGGACCGGGACTAGGAGCAATGAGCAGTTCTTC. Protein product: CAGSQGTGTRSNEQFF.

The genes are TRBV5-1 and TRBJ2-3; D could derive from TRBD1 or TRBD2 (5 bases each). This CDR3 spans 16 amino acids. The V and J ends lost 4 bases and 5 bases respectively, with 20 bases between them. Germline CDR1 and CDR2: SGHRS and YFSETQ. CDR3: CASSLVRDEFVDTQYF. The CDR3 nucleotides are TGCGCCAGCAGCCTTGTGAGGGACGAGTTTGTAGATACGCAGTATTTT.

The chain's CDR3 is CATSVGGEDGYTF. Written as DNA, the CDR3 is TGTGCCACCAGTGTCGGGGGAGAGGATGGCTACACCTTC. The chain combines TRBV24-1 with TRBJ1-2, with TRBD1 as a possible D gene (5 bases). V was trimmed by 5 bases and J by 6 bases, leaving 12 bases between them. CDR1 KGHDR and CDR2 SFDVKD come from the germline V gene. The CDR3 runs 13 residues.

Comment on this clonotype: Possible read error: a much larger clone is one base away. The V call is TRBV5-5, the J call TRBJ2-7; perhaps TRBD2 as D (6 bases). V lost 3 bases and J lost 5, with 12 bases in between. The CDR3 consists of 13 residues. Germline lookup yields CDR1 SGHKS and CDR2 YYEKEE (reference sequence). CDR3 sequence: CASSSRREDEQYF. Written as DNA, the CDR3 is TGTGCCAGCAGCTCGAGGAGGGAGGACGAGCAGTACTTC.

This chain connects TRBV12-3 or TRBV12-4 to TRBJ1-2; 9 bases are a match to TRBD1. The CDR3 length is 17 residues. The trim removed 1 base at V and 8 bases at J, leaving 14 bases unmatched. The CDR3 here is CASSLGTGAAITRGYTF. The CDR3 nucleotides are TGTGCCAGCAGTTTAGGGACAGGGGCAGCCATTACTCGGGGCTACACCTTC.

V usage is TRBV30 and J usage is TRBJ1-1, with D hard to call. Trimming shortened V by 5 bases and J by 4 bases, and 11 bases separated the two germline ends. In germline, CDR1 is GTSNPN, CDR2 SVGIG (reference sequence). This CDR3 region has 12 residues. CDR3 protein: CAWRYTATEAFF. The CDR3 bases are TGTGCCTGGCGCTACACGGCCACTGAAGCTTTCTTT.

This clonotype was seen more than once but under ten times. The chain employs TRBV11-2 and TRBJ1-1, with D tentatively TRBD1 (6 bases). Trimming pared 5 bases from V and 4 bases from J, leaving 17 bases between. Germline CDR1 and CDR2: SGHAT and FQNNGV. This CDR3 is 15 amino acids long. CDR3 residues: CASSLSGGRGTEAFF. CDR3 nucleotides: TGTGCCAGCAGCCTCTCAGGCGGCAGGGGCACTGAAGCTTTCTTT. Drawing the rest from reference TRBV11-2 and TRBJ1-1, the complete variable domain is EAGVAQSPRYKIIEKRQSVAFWCNPISGHATLYWYQQILGQGPKLLIQFQNNGVVDDSQLPKDRFSAERLKGVDSTLKIQPAKLEDSAVYLCASSLSGGRGTEAFFGQGTRLTVV.